This paragraph reports one TCR beta chain. The antigen is not known. These data are taken from a study of cytomegalovirus exposure and HLA in healthy donors. Findings and caveats of the study: A later examination showed that TCR association rates differed by HLA locus, with DRB1 most and HLA-C fewest. The study listed roughly 160 cytomegalovirus-associated TCR beta chains.

The germline gives CDR1 SGHTA, CDR2 FQGNSA. CDR3 length: 15 amino acids. The ends were cut back, 5 bases at V and 10 bases at J, with 20 bases in the middle. The PCR contained 60 Vbeta and 13 Jbeta primers. Sequencing used immunoSEQ multiplex PCR; TCRdb keeps in-frame clones, though not all of them. The repertoire holds 80,000 to 100,000 clones, with roughly 81% as singletons. Donors sampled were nominally healthy, though unrecorded immune exposures were likely. The gene calls are TRBV7-2 and TRBJ1-4; possible D gene TRBD1, 6 bases. This TCR was recovered from a man in his forties or fifties in good health and CMV-seronegative. Sequenced sample: PBMCs. DNA for the CDR3: TGTGCCAGCAGCAAAGGGGGGGGCGAGGGAGGAAAACTGTTTTTT. The encoded protein is CASSKGGGEGGKLFF. The full variable domain, its missing parts supplied by reference TRBV7-2 and TRBJ1-4, is GAGVSQSPSNKVTEKGKDVELRCDPISGHTALYWYRQSLGQGLEFLIYFQGNSAPDKSGLPSDRFSAERTGGSVSTLTIQRTQQEDSAVYLCASSKGGGEGGKLFFGSGTQLSVL.